Shown below are 7 T cell receptor beta chains from a single sample sequenced in a study of cytomegalovirus exposure and HLA in healthy donors. It was with 60 Vbeta and 13 Jbeta primers that the PCR ran. Produced via immunoSEQ multiplex PCR; TCRdb's table is partial and in-frame only. Among 110,000 or so clones listed, 60% to 80% were seen once. Sequences were obtained from PBMCs. The source is a human donor in good health.

The rearrangement uses TRBV10-1 and TRBJ2-1; a possible D gene is TRBD2 (6 bases). V gave up 1 base and J gave up 0 bases, with 10 bases separating them. Per the germline V gene, CDR1 is WNHNN and CDR2 is SYGVQD (reference sequence). The CDR3 has 16 residues. The DNA for the CDR3 is TGCGCCAGCAGTGAGTGGTACGGGAGCTCCTACAATGAGCAGTTCTTC. It yields the protein CASSEWYGSSYNEQFF.

This clone was seen only a few times. J is TRBJ1-1 and V is TRBV7-9, with D uncertain. This CDR3 has 16 residues. Trimming shortened V by 7 bases and J by 1 base, and 19 bases separated the two germline ends. The germline V gene encodes CDR1 SEHNR and CDR2 FQNEAQ (reference sequence). CDR3 sequence reads: CASTTLEGITNTEAFF. The DNA of the CDR3 is TGTGCCAGCACCACCCTGGAGGGAATTACGAACACTGAAGCTTTCTTT. Complete variable domain (other parts from reference TRBV7-9 and TRBJ1-1): DTGVSQNPRHKITKRGQNVTFRCDPISEHNRLYWYRQTLGQGPEFLTYFQNEAQLEKSRLLSDRFSAERPKGSFSTLEIQRTEQGDSAMYLCASTTLEGITNTEAFFGQGTRLTVV.

The chain couples TRBV6-4 to TRBJ2-1; TRBD2 matches 9 bases. The CDR3 contains 15 residues. V trimming: 0 bases; J trimming: 8 bases; junction bases outside the gene matches: 5. The germline V gene has CDR1 MRHNA and CDR2 SNTAGT. The CDR3 DNA reads as TGTGCCAGCAGTGACTCTAATAGCGGGAGTGATGAGCAGTTCTTC. Translated: CASSDSNSGSDEQFF.

The chain links TRBV28 to TRBJ2-7; 8 bases are shared with TRBD1. The V segment lost 8 bases and the J segment 6 bases; nucleotides outside the gene matches: 12. This CDR3 is 14 amino acids long. CDR1 is MDHEN and CDR2 is SYDVKM in the germline V gene. CDR3 DNA: TGTGCCAGCGGGGGACCGGGACAGGTGGGCGAGCAGTACTTC. It is translated as CASGGPGQVGEQYF.

The chain couples TRBV19 to TRBJ1-4, with D maybe TRBD1 (5 bases). V dropped 6 bases and J dropped 3 bases, with 11 bases sitting between them. The V gene's germline CDR1 is LNHDA and CDR2 SQIVND (reference sequence). CDR3 size: 14 residues. DNA for the CDR3: TGTGCCAGTAGGAAGACAGCCTCTAATGAAAAACTGTTTTTT. This gives the protein CASRKTASNEKLFF.

The sample holds one count of this clone. This chain joins TRBV5-1 and TRBJ2-7, with 9 bases that match TRBD1. V shed 3 bases, J shed 5 bases, and the junction held 9 bases outside the gene matches. The CDR3 extends over 15 amino acids. Germline values: CDR1 SGHRS, CDR2 YFSETQ. The CDR3 loop reads CASSWPAQGADEQYF. In DNA form, the CDR3 reads TGCGCCAGCAGCTGGCCCGCACAGGGGGCGGACGAGCAGTACTTC.

This clone has a single count. The genes are TRBV7-8 and TRBJ2-7; D unclear. CDR3 length: 13 amino acids. V lost 2 bases, J lost 2 bases, and 7 bases lay in between. Germline CDR1 and CDR2: SGHVS and FQNEAQ. CDR3 DNA: TGTGCCAGCAGCTTACAGGTAACCTACGAGCAGTACTTC. Protein sequence: CASSLQVTYEQYF.